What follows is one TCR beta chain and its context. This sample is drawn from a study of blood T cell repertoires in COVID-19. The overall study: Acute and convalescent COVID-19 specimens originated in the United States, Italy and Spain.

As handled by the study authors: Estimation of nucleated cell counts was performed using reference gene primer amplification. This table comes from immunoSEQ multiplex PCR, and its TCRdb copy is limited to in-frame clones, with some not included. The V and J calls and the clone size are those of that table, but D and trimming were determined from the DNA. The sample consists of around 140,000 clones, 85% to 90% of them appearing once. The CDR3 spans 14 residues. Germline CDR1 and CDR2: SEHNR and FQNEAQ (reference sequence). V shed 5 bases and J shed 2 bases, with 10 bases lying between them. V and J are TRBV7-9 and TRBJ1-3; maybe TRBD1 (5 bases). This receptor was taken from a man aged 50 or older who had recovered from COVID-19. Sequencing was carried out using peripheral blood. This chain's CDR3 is CASSRDRAGNTIYF. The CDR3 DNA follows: TGTGCCAGCAGCAGGGACCGAGCTGGAAACACCATATATTTT.